This T cell receptor (beta chain) was recorded in a study of radiotherapy plus CTLA-4 blockade in lung cancer. Regarding the study as a whole: Blood TCR clones of tumor origin expanded after radiotherapy plus ipilimumab.

Profiling relied on immunoSEQ multiplex PCR, and the TCRdb table lists in-frame clones only, not all of them. This sample has about 98,000 clones, with around nine tenths found just once. Germline CDR1 SEHNR, CDR2 FQNEAQ (reference sequence). This CDR3 comprises 14 residues. V was clipped by 1 base and J by 2 bases, with 8 bases between them. In regard to this clone: The antigen is undetermined.

The chain is built from TRBV7-9 and TRBJ2-5; weak D call: TRBD2 (5 bases). This sequence originates from a human donor with non-small cell lung cancer that progressed on radiotherapy plus ipilimumab. The input for sequencing was peripheral blood, taken from a patient treated with radiotherapy plus ipilimumab. DNA for the CDR3: TGTGCCAGCAGCTTAGGCCGAGGGCAAGAGACCCAGTACTTC. It specifies CASSLGRGQETQYF.